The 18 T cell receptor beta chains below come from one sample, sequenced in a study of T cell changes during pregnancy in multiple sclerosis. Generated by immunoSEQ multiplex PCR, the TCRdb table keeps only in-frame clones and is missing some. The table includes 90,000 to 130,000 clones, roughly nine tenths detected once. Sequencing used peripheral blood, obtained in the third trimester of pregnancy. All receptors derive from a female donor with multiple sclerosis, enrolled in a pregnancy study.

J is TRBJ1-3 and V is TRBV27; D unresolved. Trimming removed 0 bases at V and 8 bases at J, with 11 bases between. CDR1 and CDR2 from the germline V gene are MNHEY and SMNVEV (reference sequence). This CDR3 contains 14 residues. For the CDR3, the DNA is TGTGCCAGCAGTTTATCGGCCCTGTTTGACACCATATATTTT. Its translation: CASSLSALFDTIYF.

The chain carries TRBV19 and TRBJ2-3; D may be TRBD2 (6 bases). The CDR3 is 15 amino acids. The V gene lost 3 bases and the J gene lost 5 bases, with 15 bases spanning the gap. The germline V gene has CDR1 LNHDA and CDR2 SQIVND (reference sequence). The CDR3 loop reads CASSIKGGAQDTQYF. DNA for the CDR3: TGTGCCAGTAGTATCAAGGGAGGCGCCCAAGATACGCAGTATTTT. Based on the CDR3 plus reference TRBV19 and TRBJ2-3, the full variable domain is DGGITQSPKYLFRKEGQNVTLSCEQNLNHDAMYWYRQDPGQGLRLIYYSQIVNDFQKGDIAEGYSVSREKKESFPLTVTSAQKNPTAFYLCASSIKGGAQDTQYFGPGTRLTVL.

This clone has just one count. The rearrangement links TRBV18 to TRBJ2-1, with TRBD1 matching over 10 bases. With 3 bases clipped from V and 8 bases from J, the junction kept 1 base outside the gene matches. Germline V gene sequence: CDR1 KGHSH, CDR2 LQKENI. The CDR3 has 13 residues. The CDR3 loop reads CASSPGTGDEQFF. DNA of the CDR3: TGTGCCAGCTCACCCGGGACAGGGGATGAGCAGTTCTTC.

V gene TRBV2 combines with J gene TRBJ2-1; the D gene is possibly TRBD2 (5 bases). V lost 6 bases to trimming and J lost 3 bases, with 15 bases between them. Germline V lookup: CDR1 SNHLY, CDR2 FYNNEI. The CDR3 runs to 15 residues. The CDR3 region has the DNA TGTGCCAGCAGAGAACGGGGTTCCCTCTACAATGAGCAGTTCTTC. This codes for CASRERGSLYNEQFF.

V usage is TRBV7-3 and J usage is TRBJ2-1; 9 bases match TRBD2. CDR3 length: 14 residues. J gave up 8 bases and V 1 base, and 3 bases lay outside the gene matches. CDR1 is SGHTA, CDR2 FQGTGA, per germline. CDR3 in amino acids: CASSLSGRVHEQFF. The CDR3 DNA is TGTGCCAGCAGCTTAAGCGGGAGGGTGCATGAGCAGTTCTTC. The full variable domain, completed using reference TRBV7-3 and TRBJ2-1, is GAGVSQTPSNKVTEKGKYVELRCDPISGHTALYWYRQSLGQGPEFLIYFQGTGAADDSGLPNDRFFAVRPEGSVSTLKIQRTERGDSAVYLCASSLSGRVHEQFFGPGTRLTVL.

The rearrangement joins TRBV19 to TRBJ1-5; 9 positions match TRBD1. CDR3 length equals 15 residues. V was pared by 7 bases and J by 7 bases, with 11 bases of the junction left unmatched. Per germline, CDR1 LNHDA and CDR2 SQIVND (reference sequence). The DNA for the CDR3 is TGTGCCAGTAACCCGGGACAGGGTTTTGGGCAGCCCCAGCATTTT. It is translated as CASNPGQGFGQPQHF.

The CDR3, as DNA: TGTGCCAGCAGCTTCTTCAGGGCCCTCTTGAACACTGAAGCTTTCTTT. It specifies CASSFFRALLNTEAFF. The chain employs TRBV7-3 and TRBJ1-1, with D possibly being TRBD1 (5 bases). Per the germline V gene, CDR1 is SGHTA and CDR2 is FQGTGA. The CDR3 runs 16 residues. V was shortened by 3 bases and J by 0 bases, with 14 bases between the two germline ends.

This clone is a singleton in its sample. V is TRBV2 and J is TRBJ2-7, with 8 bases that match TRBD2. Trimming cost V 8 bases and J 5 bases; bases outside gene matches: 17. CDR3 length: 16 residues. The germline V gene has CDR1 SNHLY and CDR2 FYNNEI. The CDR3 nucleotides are TGTGCCAGCTTAGGGTTAGCGGGATCAAAAGATAACGAGCAGTACTTC. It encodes CASLGLAGSKDNEQYF.

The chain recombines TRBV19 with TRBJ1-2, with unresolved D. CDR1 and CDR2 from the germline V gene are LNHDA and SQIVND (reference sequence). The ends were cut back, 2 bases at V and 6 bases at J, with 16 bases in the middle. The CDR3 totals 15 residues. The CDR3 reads CASSISTVRTHGYTF. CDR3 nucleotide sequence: TGTGCCAGTAGTATAAGCACAGTGCGTACGCATGGCTACACCTTC.

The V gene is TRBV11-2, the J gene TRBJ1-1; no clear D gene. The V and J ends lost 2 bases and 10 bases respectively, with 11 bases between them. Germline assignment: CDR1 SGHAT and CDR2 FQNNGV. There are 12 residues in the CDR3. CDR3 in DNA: TGTGCCAGCAGCTTACGGTCCGAAAGAGCTTTCTTT. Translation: CASSLRSERAFF.

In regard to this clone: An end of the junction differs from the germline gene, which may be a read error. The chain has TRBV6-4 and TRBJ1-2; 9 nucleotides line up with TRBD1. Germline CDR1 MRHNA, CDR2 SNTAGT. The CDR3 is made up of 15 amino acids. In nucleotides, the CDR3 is TGTGCCAGCAGTGTCGAACAGGGGGCGAACTCTGGCTACACCTTC. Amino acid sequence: CASSVEQGANSGYTF.

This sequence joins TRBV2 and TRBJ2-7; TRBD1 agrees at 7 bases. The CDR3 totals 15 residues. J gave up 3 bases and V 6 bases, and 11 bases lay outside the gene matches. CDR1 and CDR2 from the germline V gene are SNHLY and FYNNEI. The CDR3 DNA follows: TGTGCCAGCAGGGTACAGACAGGGCCAGACTACGAGCAGTACTTC. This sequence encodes CASRVQTGPDYEQYF.

This chain's CDR3 is CASSSSGTGSSYEQYF. In DNA, the CDR3 is TGTGCCAGCAGTTCCTCCGGGACAGGGAGCTCCTACGAGCAGTACTTC. The genes are TRBV6-6 and TRBJ2-7; 9 nucleotides line up with TRBD1. Germline V CDR1 and CDR2: MNHNY, SVGAGI (reference sequence). This CDR3 has 16 amino acids. Unmatched junction bases numbered 7, after V lost 4 bases and J lost 0 bases.

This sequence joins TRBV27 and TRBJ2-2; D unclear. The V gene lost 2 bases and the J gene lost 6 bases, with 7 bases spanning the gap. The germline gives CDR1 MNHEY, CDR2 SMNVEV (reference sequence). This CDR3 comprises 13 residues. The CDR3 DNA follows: TGTGCCAGCAGTTTACCCCTCCCCGGGGAGCTGTTTTTT. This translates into CASSLPLPGELFF.

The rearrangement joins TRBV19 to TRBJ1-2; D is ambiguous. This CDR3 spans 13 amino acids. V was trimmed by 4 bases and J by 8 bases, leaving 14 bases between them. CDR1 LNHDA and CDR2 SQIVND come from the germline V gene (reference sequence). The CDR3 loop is CASSRLLEEGYTF. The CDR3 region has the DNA TGTGCCAGTAGTAGACTTTTGGAGGAAGGCTACACCTTC.

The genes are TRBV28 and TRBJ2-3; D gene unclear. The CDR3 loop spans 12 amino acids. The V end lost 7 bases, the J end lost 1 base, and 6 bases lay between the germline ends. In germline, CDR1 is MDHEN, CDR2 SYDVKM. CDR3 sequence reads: CASNLGTDTQYF. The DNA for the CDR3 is TGTGCCAGCAACTTGGGCACAGATACGCAGTATTTT.

The CDR3 protein is CASSDISLFF. The CDR3, as DNA: TGTGCCAGCAGTGACATTAGCCTGTTTTTT. The chain is built from TRBV6-4 and TRBJ1-4; unclear D gene. Trimming cost V 2 bases and J 14 bases, with 6 bases left between them. The CDR3 totals 10 residues. CDR1 and CDR2 (germline): MRHNA, SNTAGT.

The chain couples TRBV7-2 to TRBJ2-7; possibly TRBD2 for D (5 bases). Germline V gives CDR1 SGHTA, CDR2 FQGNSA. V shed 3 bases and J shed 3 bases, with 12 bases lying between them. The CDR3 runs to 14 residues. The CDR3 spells CASSFGLGIYEQYF. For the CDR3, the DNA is TGTGCCAGCAGCTTCGGACTGGGGATCTACGAGCAGTACTTC.